The 20 T cell receptor beta chains given below trace back to one sample, sequenced in a study of T cell responses to AZD1222 COVID-19 vaccine (dated by TCRdb to about 2021). Library generation was performed with the immunoSEQ multiplex PCR assay. TCRdb re-hosts the immuneACCESS table, in-frame sequences only. Its copies lack some clones; in the studies checked, an unresolved V gene accounts for under half of them, and the cause for the rest is not known. The table for this sample lists around 130,000 clones; approximately 93% of them were counted only once. The ten largest clones capture around 3.3% of the sample. Per the publication, the time point label means: baseline before first vaccination. The sequences come from peripheral blood, collected on day 0 of AZD1222 vaccination. These receptors were obtained from an adult in good health.

This clone was counted a single time. The V and J genes are TRBV19 and TRBJ2-5; D call uncertain. CDR3 length equals 14 residues. Germline CDR1 reads LNHDA; CDR2 reads SQIVND (reference sequence). V was pared by 1 base and J by 2 bases, with 8 bases between. CDR3 in amino acids: CASSIVWKQETQYF. In DNA, the CDR3 is TGTGCCAGTAGTATAGTGTGGAAGCAAGAGACCCAGTACTTC.

This clone was found once. The chain couples TRBV28 to TRBJ1-5, with a tentative D call TRBD1 (5 bases). The CDR3 has 15 amino acids. CDR1 is MDHEN, CDR2 SYDVKM, per germline. V was trimmed by 6 bases and J by 0 bases, leaving 12 bases between them. The CDR3 sequence is CASRPRQNSNQPQHF. Here the CDR3 DNA reads TGTGCCAGCAGACCCCGACAGAATAGCAATCAGCCCCAGCATTTT.

This clone was seen a few times. The CDR3 coding sequence is TGCGCCAGCAGCTTGGAGGGACCAAGAGAGACCCAGTACTTC. Its protein is CASSLEGPRETQYF. The J gene is TRBJ2-5, the V gene TRBV5-1; perhaps D is TRBD1 or TRBD2 (5 bases each). Trimming took 0 bases from V and 4 from J, leaving 10 bases between them. The V gene's germline CDR1 is SGHRS and CDR2 YFSETQ. The CDR3 is 14 amino acids.

The chain combines TRBV18 with TRBJ2-5, with D hard to call. The V gene's germline CDR1 is KGHSH and CDR2 LQKENI. Trimming removed 4 bases at V and 0 bases at J, with 6 bases between. The CDR3 length is 13 residues. CDR3 protein: CASSLRDQETQYF. In nucleotides, the CDR3 is TGTGCCAGCTCACTCCGGGACCAAGAGACCCAGTACTTC.

The V call is TRBV11-2, the J call TRBJ2-7; 14 bases align to TRBD2. The CDR3 totals 14 residues. V shed 6 bases, J shed 4 bases, and the junction held 2 bases outside the gene matches. Looked up from germline, CDR1 is SGHAT and CDR2 is FQNNGV. This chain's CDR3 is CASSRTSGRYEQYF. CDR3 nucleotides: TGTGCCAGCAGTCGGACTAGCGGGAGGTACGAGCAGTACTTC.

The J gene is TRBJ2-1, the V gene TRBV5-1; 9 bases fit TRBD2. CDR1 SGHRS and CDR2 YFSETQ come from the germline V gene. The CDR3 has 15 amino acids. Trimming took 8 bases from V and 7 from J; bases not matched to a gene: 13. CDR3 residues: CASLGQAGGPNEQFF. CDR3 DNA sequence: TGCGCCAGTTTGGGCCAGGCGGGAGGGCCGAATGAGCAGTTCTTC. The whole variable domain, filled in from reference TRBV5-1 and TRBJ2-1, reads KAGVTQTPRYLIKTRGQQVTLSCSPISGHRSVSWYQQTPGQGLQFLFEYFSETQRNKGNFPGRFSGRQFSNSRSEMNVSTLELGDSALYLCASLGQAGGPNEQFFGPGTRLTVL.

The chain is built from TRBV18 and TRBJ2-1; TRBD2 matches 9 bases. The V gene end was trimmed by 4 bases and the J gene end by 8 bases; junction bases not matched to a gene: 9. The CDR3 has 15 amino acids. Germline assignment: CDR1 KGHSH and CDR2 LQKENI. The CDR3 spells CASSQGLAGGDEQFF. The CDR3 nucleotides read TGTGCCAGCTCACAGGGACTAGCTGGGGGCGATGAGCAGTTCTTC.

This chain joins TRBV15 and TRBJ1-3, with D maybe TRBD1 (5 bases). CDR3 length: 16 residues. V shed 0 bases and J shed 4 bases, with 13 bases lying between them. Germline CDR1 is LNHNV and CDR2 is YYDKDF (reference sequence). The CDR3, as DNA: TGTGCCACCAGCAGAGATCGGGGCAGGGTCGGAAACACCATATATTTT. The encoded protein is CATSRDRGRVGNTIYF.

V and J are TRBV7-9 and TRBJ2-1; 12 bases line up with TRBD2. The CDR3 extends over 15 amino acids. V was pared by 4 bases and J by 4 bases, with 2 bases of the junction left unmatched. Germline V gene lookup returns CDR1 SEHNR and CDR2 FQNEAQ (reference sequence). The CDR3 here is CASSSTSGGYNEQFF. In nucleotides, the CDR3 is TGTGCCAGCAGCTCGACTAGCGGGGGTTACAATGAGCAGTTCTTC.

The chain couples TRBV7-2 to TRBJ1-5; 8 bases map to TRBD1. J gave up 5 bases and V 8 bases, and 5 bases lay outside the gene matches. From germline, CDR1 is SGHTA and CDR2 FQGNSA. The CDR3 runs to 13 residues. CDR3 protein: CASSTDRDQPQHF. The CDR3 DNA follows: TGTGCCAGCTCTACGGACAGGGATCAGCCCCAGCATTTT.

Judged by abundance, this clone is medium-sized. This chain connects TRBV5-1 to TRBJ1-2, with D maybe TRBD1 (6 bases). Germline V gives CDR1 SGHRS, CDR2 YFSETQ. The CDR3 consists of 12 residues. Trimming cost V 2 bases and J 8 bases, with 10 bases left between them. The CDR3 DNA follows: TGCGCCAGCAGCTTAAACCAGGGGGGCTACACCTTC. Its protein is CASSLNQGGYTF.

The chain joins TRBV27 to TRBJ1-2; TRBD1 is a possible D gene (5 bases). Trimming cost V 2 bases and J 4 bases, with 11 bases left between them. This CDR3 comprises 14 residues. CDR1 is MNHEY and CDR2 is SMNVEV in the germline V gene (reference sequence). CDR3 amino acids: CASSLTGFAYGYTF. CDR3 coding DNA: TGTGCCAGCAGTTTAACAGGTTTCGCCTATGGCTACACCTTC.

The V call is TRBV6-2 or TRBV6-3, the J call TRBJ2-4, with 14 bases fitting TRBD2. CDR1 and CDR2 from the germline V gene are MNHEY and SVGEGT. The CDR3 is 15 amino acids. V shed 5 bases and J 9 bases; nucleotides not matched to a gene: 6. The CDR3 sequence: CASSAPTSGRGIQYF. The CDR3, as DNA: TGTGCCAGCAGTGCCCCGACTAGCGGGAGGGGCATTCAGTACTTC.

Only a few counts were recorded for this clone. V is TRBV3-1 (or the pseudogene TRBV3-2) and J is TRBJ2-7; 9 nucleotides align to TRBD2. The CDR3 spans 13 residues. The V gene's germline CDR1 is LGHDT and CDR2 YNNKEL (reference sequence). Trimming removed 6 bases from V and 10 bases from J; junction bases left unmatched: 10. In DNA, the CDR3 is TGTGCCAGCAGACCTTCTCAGCGGGAGGCTCAGTACTTC. It is translated as CASRPSQREAQYF.

CDR3 residues: CASSSLPHASSSYGYTF. As DNA, the CDR3 is TGTGCCAGCAGTTCCCTCCCCCACGCGTCCTCCTCTTATGGCTACACCTTC. The V and J genes are TRBV27 and TRBJ1-2; D remains ambiguous. The CDR3 is made up of 17 amino acids. Per the germline V gene, CDR1 is MNHEY and CDR2 is SMNVEV (reference sequence). Trimming stripped 4 bases from V and 5 bases from J, with 23 bases between.

CDR3 bases: TGTGCCAGCAGTTACTCTAGCGGGGATGAGCAGTACTTC. Its translation is CASSYSSGDEQYF. The V call is TRBV6-2 or TRBV6-3, the J call TRBJ2-7, with TRBD2 matching over 8 bases. Per germline, CDR1 MNHEY and CDR2 SVGEGT. Trimming at V came to 0 bases and at J to 7 bases, leaving 2 bases not matched to a gene. The length of the CDR3 is 13 residues.

The chain has TRBV28 and TRBJ1-6; TRBD1 might be the D (6 bases). The CDR3 is made up of 14 amino acids. Germline loops: CDR1 MDHEN, CDR2 SYDVKM. V was cut by 6 bases and J by 8 bases, with 14 bases left in between. The CDR3 nucleotides are TGTGCCAGCAGGGTACAGGGTCCGGATTCACCCCTCCACTTT. As protein: CASRVQGPDSPLHF.

A single count supports this clone. The chain links TRBV1 to TRBJ1-4; the D call in the table, TRBD1, was not verified against the DNA. TRBV1 is termed a pseudogene. The CDR3 has 15 residues. CDR3 DNA sequence: TGCACCAGCAGCCAGCTCAGGGGGTTTAATGAAAAACTGTTTTTT. Translation: CTSSQLRGFNEKLFF.

The chain has TRBV6-5 and TRBJ1-4; no definite D call. Trimming took 0 bases from V and 7 from J, leaving 9 bases between them. Germline V gene data show CDR1 as MNHEY and CDR2 as SVGAGI. This CDR3 spans 14 amino acids. The CDR3 spells CASSYSRVTEKLFF. The CDR3, as DNA: TGTGCCAGCAGTTACTCGAGGGTTACTGAAAAACTGTTTTTT.

The V and J genes are TRBV27 and TRBJ2-1; possibly TRBD1 or TRBD2 for D (5 bases each). The CDR3 runs to 15 residues. The V gene's germline CDR1 is MNHEY and CDR2 SMNVEV (reference sequence). The V gene lost 2 bases and the J gene lost 12 bases, with 20 bases spanning the gap. The CDR3 reads CASSLERGPLSGQFF. The DNA of the CDR3 is TGTGCCAGCAGTTTAGAACGGGGCCCCTTATCTGGGCAGTTCTTC.